Following are 19 T cell receptor beta chains from one sample sequenced in a study of blood T cell repertoires in COVID-19. Generated by immunoSEQ multiplex PCR, the TCRdb table keeps only in-frame clones and is missing some. The table lists approximately 300,000 clones, roughly 85% of them singletons. Sequencing was done on a sample of PBMCs or T cells enriched from blood (not recorded which). Receptors originate from a woman between 25 and 40 years old who had been exposed to COVID-19.

The chain joins TRBV2 to TRBJ2-7; D is uncertain. Germline assignment: CDR1 SNHLY and CDR2 FYNNEI. This CDR3 spans 14 amino acids. The V end was cut by 3 bases, the J end by 0 bases, with 9 bases between. CDR3 in DNA: TGTGCCAGCAGTGAGATAGTGAGCTCCTACGAGCAGTACTTC. It specifies CASSEIVSSYEQYF.

V and J are TRBV27 and TRBJ1-1; TRBD1 matches 7 bases. Germline trimming cut 3 bases from V and 2 bases from J; bases unmatched to any gene: 3. Germline V gene sequence: CDR1 MNHEY, CDR2 SMNVEV (reference sequence). The CDR3 is made up of 14 amino acids. The CDR3 region is CASSFGGGNTEAFF. Written as DNA, the CDR3 is TGTGCCAGCAGTTTTGGAGGGGGCAACACTGAAGCTTTCTTT.

The rearrangement uses TRBV7-6 and TRBJ1-3; D may be TRBD1 (6 bases). The CDR3 length is 17 residues. The V end lost 1 base, the J end lost 1 base, and 14 bases lay between the germline ends. Germline V gene sequence: CDR1 SGHVS, CDR2 FNYEAQ. The CDR3 DNA follows: TGTGCCAGCAGCTTAGGTGGCGGGGGCGCGTCTGGAAACACCATATATTTT. It specifies CASSLGGGGASGNTIYF. The full variable domain, rest sourced from reference TRBV7-6 and TRBJ1-3, is GAGVSQSPRYKVTKRGQDVALRCDPISGHVSLYWYRQALGQGPEFLTYFNYEAQQDKSGLPNDRFSAERPEGSISTLTIQRTEQRDSAMYRCASSLGGGGASGNTIYFGEGSWLTVV.

The chain employs TRBV28 and TRBJ2-4, with D maybe TRBD1 (6 bases). The length of the CDR3 is 14 residues. CDR1 MDHEN and CDR2 SYDVKM come from the germline V gene. Trimming took off 4 bases at V and 7 bases at J, with 14 bases between the two ends. The CDR3 sequence is CASSSQGPRNIQYF. CDR3 sequence (DNA): TGTGCCAGCAGTTCACAGGGCCCGAGGAACATTCAGTACTTC.

The rearrangement joins TRBV6-2 or TRBV6-3 to TRBJ1-6; tentatively, D is TRBD1 (6 bases). Germline V CDR1 and CDR2: MNHEY, SVGEGT. CDR3 length: 15 amino acids. Trimming cost V 2 bases and J 8 bases, with 13 bases left between them. The CDR3 DNA sequence: TGTGCCAGCAGTTACGGTGGCAGGGGAGATTCACCCCTCCACTTT. Translating gives CASSYGGRGDSPLHF.

The rearrangement links TRBV19 to TRBJ1-5; tentatively, D is TRBD1 (5 bases). This CDR3 region has 13 residues. Deletions cut 8 bases from V and 7 bases from J, with 15 bases between. Germline-derived CDR1 and CDR2 are LNHDA and SQIVND (reference sequence). The CDR3 loop reads CASQTRAYQPQHF. CDR3 nucleotide sequence: TGTGCCAGTCAGACCAGGGCTTACCAGCCCCAGCATTTT.

The chain couples TRBV5-1 to TRBJ2-5; tentative D call: TRBD2 (5 bases). V was shortened by 5 bases and J by 3 bases, with 11 bases between the two germline ends. Germline assignment: CDR1 SGHRS and CDR2 YFSETQ. The CDR3 contains 13 residues. CDR3 DNA sequence: TGCGCCAGCAGTCCGACCGGGGAAGAGACCCAGTACTTC. Encoded protein: CASSPTGEETQYF.

The chain has TRBV7-2 and TRBJ1-2; D ambiguous. There are 13 residues in the CDR3. V lost 1 base to trimming and J lost 7 bases, with 10 bases between them. Germline V CDR1 and CDR2: SGHTA, FQGNSA. CDR3 DNA: TGTGCCAGCAGCTTAGTCGGTATCGGTGGCTACACCTTC. As protein: CASSLVGIGGYTF.

The chain has TRBV7-9 and TRBJ2-1; a weak D match, TRBD2 (5 bases). The V end was cut by 6 bases, the J end by 8 bases, with 17 bases between. Germline-derived CDR1 and CDR2 are SEHNR and FQNEAQ (reference sequence). This CDR3 has 14 residues. Here the CDR3 DNA reads TGTGCCAGCAGTCATACTAGAGCGGACGATGAGCAGTTCTTC. Amino acid sequence: CASSHTRADDEQFF.

This chain uses TRBV5-6 with TRBJ1-5; D gene uncertain. CDR1 SGHDT and CDR2 YYEEEE come from the germline V gene. This CDR3 has 12 amino acids. Trimming removed 2 bases from V and 5 bases from J, with 5 bases in between. The CDR3 spells CASSFRYQPQHF. As DNA, the CDR3 is TGTGCCAGCAGCTTTCGTTATCAGCCCCAGCATTTT.

In DNA form, the CDR3 reads TGTGCCAGCAGTTCGGACAGCAATGAGCAGTTCTTC. Its translation is CASSSDSNEQFF. The J gene is TRBJ2-1, the V gene TRBV28; possibly TRBD1 for D (6 bases). Trimming removed 4 bases from V and 6 bases from J, with 7 bases in between. Germline CDR1 MDHEN, CDR2 SYDVKM. This CDR3 spans 12 amino acids.

The V and J genes are TRBV29-1 and TRBJ1-2, with D unclear. Deletions cut 6 bases from V and 7 bases from J, with 9 bases between. The CDR3 has 10 amino acids. The V gene's germline CDR1 is SQVTM and CDR2 ANQGSEA. The CDR3 region is CSVFGPGYTF. The CDR3 DNA sequence: TGCAGCGTCTTTGGGCCTGGCTACACCTTC.

The chain has TRBV9 and TRBJ2-1, with 9 nucleotides matching TRBD1. CDR1 and CDR2 (germline): SGDLS, YYNGEE. After removal of 3 bases from V and 3 bases from J, the junction contained 7 bases not matched to a gene. This CDR3 comprises 16 residues. The CDR3 DNA is TGTGCCAGCAGCGAGAGGGGACAGGGAAACTACAATGAGCAGTTCTTC. The encoded protein is CASSERGQGNYNEQFF.

This chain connects TRBV6-4 to TRBJ2-1; 9 bases match TRBD2. CDR3 length equals 13 residues. The junction had 3 bases not matched to a gene; V was cut back by 3 bases and J by 9 bases. Germline V gene data show CDR1 as MRHNA and CDR2 as SNTAGT. The CDR3 sequence: CASSDSGRGEQFF. CDR3 sequence (DNA): TGTGCCAGCAGTGATAGCGGGAGAGGTGAGCAGTTCTTC.

The rearrangement joins TRBV18 to TRBJ2-1; unclear D gene. Deletions cut 3 bases from V and 2 bases from J, with 5 bases between. This CDR3 spans 13 amino acids. Germline values: CDR1 KGHSH, CDR2 LQKENI. The CDR3 DNA reads TGTGCCAGCTCACCTCCAACCTACAATGAGCAGTTCTTC. This sequence encodes CASSPPTYNEQFF.

V is TRBV27 and J is TRBJ2-2, with D tentatively TRBD2 (5 bases). CDR3 length: 16 residues. Germline V gives CDR1 MNHEY, CDR2 SMNVEV (reference sequence). With 1 base removed from V and 3 bases from J, the gap between germline ends came to 12 bases. CDR3 sequence reads: CASSLWGDTYTGELFF. CDR3 nucleotides: TGTGCCAGCAGTTTATGGGGAGATACTTACACCGGGGAGCTGTTTTTT.

This chain joins TRBV24-1 and TRBJ1-5; 9 nucleotides align to TRBD1. The CDR3 has 16 amino acids. CDR1 and CDR2 from the germline V gene are KGHDR and SFDVKD. With 4 bases clipped from V and 7 bases from J, the junction kept 10 bases outside the gene matches. DNA for the CDR3: TGTGCCACCAGTGAGGGAGGGACAGGGTCCTTCCAGCCCCAGCATTTT. Translation: CATSEGGTGSFQPQHF.

This clone showed up just a few times. CDR3 sequence: CASSLSANYGYTF. CDR3 DNA sequence: TGTGCCAGCAGTTTATCAGCTAACTATGGCTACACCTTC. The V gene is TRBV12-3 or TRBV12-4, the J gene TRBJ1-2; no reliable D call. The CDR3 sequence is 13 residues long. V was clipped by 2 bases and J by 0 bases, with 4 bases between them.

This chain links TRBV25-1 with TRBJ2-5; D possibly corresponds to TRBD1 (5 bases). The CDR3 is made up of 17 amino acids. Germline V gives CDR1 MGHDK, CDR2 SYGVNS. Trimming cost V 1 base and J 4 bases, with 19 bases left between them. This CDR3 reads CASSELTWQGRRETQYF. For the CDR3, the DNA is TGTGCCAGCAGTGAATTGACTTGGCAGGGAAGGCGAGAGACCCAGTACTTC.